A single sample gave rise to the 22 T cell receptor beta chains below, sequenced in a study of cytomegalovirus exposure and HLA in healthy donors. Libraries were prepared by immunoSEQ multiplex PCR; TCRdb keeps only in-frame clonotypes and omits some of them. Here the sample spans about 110,000 clones, approximately 89% being singletons. Sequencing was done on a sample of PBMCs. Receptor source: a woman younger than 35 in good health and CMV-seronegative.

This clone was detected only once. This chain connects TRBV4-3 to TRBJ2-2; TRBD2 matches at 12 bases. V lost 4 bases, J lost 1 base, and 4 bases stayed unmatched. The CDR3 totals 17 residues. Germline assignment: CDR1 LGHNA and CDR2 YSLEER. The CDR3 DNA reads TGCGCCAGCAGCCCGAAGACTAGCGGGGGGAACACCGGGGAGCTGTTTTTT. The encoded protein is CASSPKTSGGNTGELFF.

The CDR3 here is CASSLTTGDTGELFF. The CDR3 nucleotides are TGTGCCAGCAGCTTAACAACAGGCGACACCGGGGAGCTGTTTTTT. The chain recombines TRBV7-2 with TRBJ2-2; D is perhaps TRBD1 (5 bases). V was shortened by 2 bases and J by 3 bases, with 10 bases between the two germline ends. Germline values: CDR1 SGHTA, CDR2 FQGNSA. The CDR3 has 15 amino acids.

This chain links TRBV6-4 with TRBJ1-1, with D unclear. CDR1 and CDR2 from the germline V gene are MRHNA and SNTAGT. Trimming pared 3 bases from V and 6 bases from J, leaving 17 bases between. The CDR3 loop spans 15 amino acids. The CDR3 protein is CASSEFGDREAEAFF. The DNA for the CDR3 is TGTGCCAGCAGTGAATTCGGGGATCGGGAGGCTGAAGCTTTCTTT.

V is TRBV11-2 and J is TRBJ1-4; perhaps TRBD1 as D (6 bases). Per the germline V gene, CDR1 is SGHAT and CDR2 is FQNNGV. CDR3 length: 13 residues. The germline V and J ends were trimmed by 5 bases and 7 bases, with 11 bases remaining between them. The CDR3 is CASSRGGGEKLFF. The CDR3 bases are TGTGCCAGCAGCAGGGGGGGTGGTGAAAAACTGTTTTTT. The full variable domain, in which reference TRBV11-2 and TRBJ1-4 provide the parts outside the CDR3, is EAGVAQSPRYKIIEKRQSVAFWCNPISGHATLYWYQQILGQGPKLLIQFQNNGVVDDSQLPKDRFSAERLKGVDSTLKIQPAKLEDSAVYLCASSRGGGEKLFFGSGTQLSVL.

The chain links TRBV19 to TRBJ1-2; D may be TRBD1 (5 bases). V was shortened by 10 bases and J by 3 bases, with 18 bases between the two germline ends. This CDR3 is built from 14 residues. Germline loops: CDR1 LNHDA, CDR2 SQIVND (reference sequence). This CDR3 reads CATKVGAGDYGYTF. For the CDR3, the DNA is TGTGCCACCAAAGTAGGGGCAGGAGACTATGGCTACACCTTC.

The chain joins TRBV11-2 to TRBJ2-1; 8 bases line up with TRBD2. V lost 0 bases and J lost 9; bases outside the gene matches: 10. There are 16 residues in the CDR3. From germline, CDR1 is SGHAT and CDR2 FQNNGV. The CDR3 loop reads CASSLDPSGSLGEQFF. Here the CDR3 DNA reads TGTGCCAGCAGCTTAGATCCCAGCGGGAGTCTGGGTGAGCAGTTCTTC.

The sample holds one count of this clone. The chain employs TRBV18 and TRBJ1-5, with 7 bases that match TRBD1. This CDR3 is 14 amino acids long. Trimming at V came to 5 bases and at J to 5 bases, leaving 6 bases not matched to a gene. Per the germline V gene, CDR1 is KGHSH and CDR2 is LQKENI. The DNA of the CDR3 is TGTGCCAGCTCATCCAGACAGGGTGATCAGCCCCAGCATTTT. As protein: CASSSRQGDQPQHF.

This sequence joins TRBV6-5 and TRBJ2-7; 11 positions match TRBD1. The J segment lost 0 bases and the V segment lost 7 bases, leaving 2 bases of the junction unmatched. In germline, CDR1 is MNHEY, CDR2 SVGAGI. The CDR3 is 14 residues long. The CDR3 DNA is TGTGCCAGCAAAGGGACAGGGGGCTCCTACGAGCAGTACTTC. It translates to CASKGTGGSYEQYF.

The chain recombines TRBV11-3 with TRBJ2-1; no clear D. This CDR3 spans 12 amino acids. Germline-derived CDR1 and CDR2 are SGHNT and YENEEA. The V end lost 4 bases, the J end lost 13 bases, and 14 bases lay between the germline ends. CDR3 protein: CASSSHGEVQFF. The CDR3 nucleotides read TGTGCCAGCAGCTCCCATGGAGAGGTTCAGTTCTTC.

The chain couples TRBV5-4 to TRBJ2-6, with 10 bases fitting TRBD1. This CDR3 comprises 19 residues. Trimming took 3 bases from V and 3 from J; bases not matched to a gene: 12. CDR1 SGHNT and CDR2 YYREEE come from the germline V gene (reference sequence). The CDR3 here is CASSSAGTGAQVGANVLTF. Here the CDR3 DNA reads TGTGCCAGCAGCTCTGCCGGGACAGGGGCACAGGTTGGGGCCAACGTCCTGACTTTC. Drawing the rest from reference TRBV5-4 and TRBJ2-6, the complete variable domain is ETGVTQSPTHLIKTRGQQVTLRCSSQSGHNTVSWYQQALGQGPQFIFQYYREEENGRGNFPPRFSGLQFPNYSSELNVNALELDDSALYLCASSSAGTGAQVGANVLTFGAGSRLTVL.

V and J are TRBV5-4 and TRBJ2-7; D perhaps matches TRBD1 (6 bases). The V gene's germline CDR1 is SGHNT and CDR2 YYREEE (reference sequence). V dropped 4 bases and J dropped 1 base, with 12 bases sitting between them. The CDR3 sequence is 14 residues long. CDR3 nucleotides: TGTGCCAGCAGCGCCCGGGACACATCCTACGAGCAGTACTTC. It codes for CASSARDTSYEQYF.

The rearrangement uses TRBV2 and TRBJ2-3; TRBD2 matches 14 bases. Germline-derived CDR1 and CDR2 are SNHLY and FYNNEI. The V and J ends lost 9 bases and 0 bases, in that order; junction bases with no gene match: 5. This CDR3 contains 16 residues. The CDR3 region is CARGGLAGESTDTQYF. The CDR3 nucleotides are TGTGCCAGAGGGGGACTAGCGGGAGAAAGCACAGATACGCAGTATTTT.

The V gene is TRBV7-9, the J gene TRBJ2-4; 12 nucleotides line up with TRBD2. Germline V gene lookup returns CDR1 SEHNR and CDR2 FQNEAQ (reference sequence). Losses at the gene ends were 1 base for V and 8 bases for J; bases not matched to a gene: 9. The CDR3 sequence is 17 residues long. CDR3 DNA sequence: TGTGCCAGCAGCTTAGGGGCTAGCGGGGGGGCTGCGTACATTCAGTACTTC. Its protein product is CASSLGASGGAAYIQYF.

The chain links TRBV4-3 to TRBJ2-2; 7 bases are shared with TRBD2. CDR3 length equals 15 residues. Germline V CDR1 and CDR2: LGHNA, YSLEER. V dropped 4 bases and J dropped 4; count of bases not matched to a gene: 6. In DNA, the CDR3 is TGCGCCAGCAGCCGCTGGACTAGTCGCACCGGGGAGCTGTTTTTT. This codes for CASSRWTSRTGELFF.

This chain connects TRBV28 to TRBJ1-6, with D tentatively TRBD1 (6 bases). The germline V gene encodes CDR1 MDHEN and CDR2 SYDVKM. V dropped 2 bases and J dropped 9 bases, with 11 bases sitting between them. CDR3 length: 14 residues. For the CDR3, the DNA is TGTGCCAGCAGTTTAAGTCAGGGGAGTTCACCCCTCCACTTT. Translating gives CASSLSQGSSPLHF.

The genes are TRBV5-1 and TRBJ2-1; 10 bases fit TRBD2. The CDR3 runs 15 residues. CDR1 SGHRS and CDR2 YFSETQ come from the germline V gene. With V trimmed by 0 bases and J by 7 bases, 4 bases remained unmatched. The CDR3 reads CASSLAASGRNEQFF. The CDR3 DNA sequence: TGCGCCAGCAGCTTGGCCGCTAGCGGGAGAAATGAGCAGTTCTTC. The variable domain in full, completed from reference TRBV5-1 and TRBJ2-1, reads KAGVTQTPRYLIKTRGQQVTLSCSPISGHRSVSWYQQTPGQGLQFLFEYFSETQRNKGNFPGRFSGRQFSNSRSEMNVSTLELGDSALYLCASSLAASGRNEQFFGPGTRLTVL.

The chain joins TRBV15 to TRBJ1-4, with D perhaps matching TRBD1 (6 bases). Trimming stripped 5 bases from V and 8 bases from J, with 18 bases between. CDR1 is LNHNV and CDR2 is YYDKDF in the germline V gene (reference sequence). This CDR3 contains 15 residues. DNA of the CDR3: TGTGCCACCAGCGTCACAGGGTTAAGGGGCGAAAAACTGTTTTTT. Encoded protein: CATSVTGLRGEKLFF.

The chain links TRBV5-4 to TRBJ1-5, with 9 positions matching TRBD1. Germline lookup yields CDR1 SGHNT and CDR2 YYREEE (reference sequence). Unmatched junction bases numbered 4, after V lost 4 bases and J lost 2 bases. This CDR3 region has 15 residues. The CDR3 reads CASSTGTGRNQPQHF. The CDR3 bases are TGTGCCAGCAGCACCGGGACAGGGCGCAATCAGCCCCAGCATTTT.

In nucleotides, the CDR3 is TGTGCCAGCAGTTTTGTAGGACAGGGAAGAGCAGTTGGGGATGAAAAACTGTTTTTT. Translating gives CASSFVGQGRAVGDEKLFF. The chain joins TRBV28 to TRBJ1-4, with TRBD1 identical over 8 bases. The germline gives CDR1 MDHEN, CDR2 SYDVKM. The CDR3 extends over 19 amino acids. V lost 3 bases, J lost 6 bases, and 18 bases stayed unmatched.

The J gene is TRBJ2-1, the V gene TRBV1; the D call TRBD2 from the table was never checked on the DNA. TRBV1 is marked as a pseudogene. The CDR3 consists of 18 residues. DNA for the CDR3: TGCACCAGCAGCCAAGGGCGACTAGCGGGGGGGCCCTACAATGAGCAGTTCTTC. This encodes CTSSQGRLAGGPYNEQFF.

This rearrangement joins TRBV28 to TRBJ1-1; no clear D gene. The CDR3 has 13 amino acids. Germline CDR1 MDHEN, CDR2 SYDVKM. V lost 6 bases, J lost 1 base, and 9 bases lay in between. CDR3 sequence reads: CASRWRGNTEAFF. CDR3 sequence (DNA): TGTGCCAGCAGATGGCGGGGGAACACTGAAGCTTTCTTT. The full variable domain, rest sourced from reference TRBV28 and TRBJ1-1, is DVKVTQSSRYLVKRTGEKVFLECVQDMDHENMFWYRQDPGLGLRLIYFSYDVKMKEKGDIPEGYSVSREKKERFSLILESASTNQTSMYLCASRWRGNTEAFFGQGTRLTVV.

The CDR3 DNA reads as TGCAGCGTTGGCGCAGGGAAGGCATTAAAGTACTTC. Translating gives CSVGAGKALKYF. The chain uses TRBV29-1 and TRBJ2-5; the D gene is possibly TRBD1 (5 bases). V was clipped by 4 bases and J by 12 bases, with 18 bases between them. The germline gives CDR1 SQVTM, CDR2 ANQGSEA. This CDR3 has 12 amino acids.